These T cell receptor beta chains were read from a single sample in a study of blood T cell repertoires in COVID-19. The method was immunoSEQ multiplex PCR; TCRdb's version includes in-frame clones alone and lacks a portion of them. The repertoire holds 100,000 or so clones, with 65% to 90% as singletons. The source material was peripheral blood. The receptors come from a man aged 55-75 years with acute or convalescent COVID-19. The CDR3 runs from the conserved cysteine through the conserved F or W. The order of the fields is CDR3 DNA, CDR3 protein, D gene, V gene, clone size, CDR3 length, J gene. The D gene is left open where the match is weak. Clone size is shown for a subset of rows, as once, few, many or a class of expanded clone.

TGTGCCAGCAGCTTAGATCGGACAGATACGCAGTATTTT CASSLDRTDTQYF . TRBV11-2 . 13 TRBJ2-3
TGTGCCAGTAGTATCCCCCAGGGGGACCTTTTTAATAGCAATCAGCCCCAGCATTTT CASSIPQGDLFNSNQPQHF TRBD1 TRBV19 . 19 TRBJ1-5
TGTGCCAGTAGTATTCACAGGGGTGCTAATGAAAAACTGTTTTTT CASSIHRGANEKLFF TRBD1 TRBV19 . 15 TRBJ1-4
TGTGCCAGCAGCTTAGCGGCCGATAGCAATCAGCCCCAGCATTTT CASSLAADSNQPQHF . TRBV7-6 few 15 TRBJ1-5
TGCGCCAGCAGCCAAGTTCGTCAGACAGATTCACCCCTCCACTTT CASSQVRQTDSPLHF . TRBV4-3 many 15 TRBJ1-6
TGTGCCAGCAGCCCCCGGACTAGCGGTAATGAGCAGTTCTTC CASSPRTSGNEQFF TRBD2 TRBV7-2 . 14 TRBJ2-1
TGTGCCAGCAGTGAACAGGGGGGACAGGGGACGGCCGGCTACACCTTC CASSEQGGQGTAGYTF TRBD1 TRBV6-1 . 16 TRBJ1-2
TGTGCCAGCAGCCAAAGTGTCCGAGAGGAGCTGTTTTTT CASSQSVREELFF . TRBV3-1/TRBV3-2 . 13 TRBJ2-2
TGCGCCAGCAGCTTGGCCCCCGGGACAGGGGCGGTCCAGTGGCAGTACTTC CASSLAPGTGAVQWQYF TRBD1 TRBV5-1 few 17 TRBJ2-7
TGCGCCAGCAGCACTCACAGCGGCAACTACGAGCAGTACTTC CASSTHSGNYEQYF . TRBV5-1 . 14 TRBJ2-7
TGTGCCAGCAGCGTAGGCCTAGCGGAAGATACGCAGTATTTT CASSVGLAEDTQYF TRBD2 TRBV9 . 14 TRBJ2-3
TGTGCCAGCAGCAACCCGACGACAGGGGCCTACTATGGCTACACCTTC CASSNPTTGAYYGYTF TRBD1 TRBV5-4 . 16 TRBJ1-2
TGTGCCAGCAGTTGGGGAGGCACGGGGTCACCCCTCCACTTT CASSWGGTGSPLHF . TRBV27 . 14 TRBJ1-6
TGTGCCAGCAGTGAAGTTCGGGGAGAGACCCAGTACTTC CASSEVRGETQYF . TRBV2 . 13 TRBJ2-5
TGCGCCAGCAGCTCCAGCCTTCTAGCGTCGAGAAGCACAGATACGCAGTATTTT CASSSSLLASRSTDTQYF . TRBV5-1 . 18 TRBJ2-3
TGTGCCAGCAGCTTCCCGGGGGAGGGCTATGGCTACACCTTC CASSFPGEGYGYTF . TRBV5-4 . 14 TRBJ1-2
TGTGCCAGCAGCTTAGCGTCAGATGGGGCCAACGTCCTGACTTTC CASSLASDGANVLTF . TRBV7-8 . 15 TRBJ2-6
TGTGCCAGCAGTCCCCCTAGAGGCGGACTTAGCTTC CASSPPRGGLSF . TRBV27 once 12 TRBJ2-7
TGTGCCAGTAGTATAGGGAAGGGGCCAGATACGCAGTATTTT CASSIGKGPDTQYF . TRBV19 . 14 TRBJ2-3
TGCAGCGTTGAGTCTGCAGGGGGCTGGCGAGATACGCAGTATTTT CSVESAGGWRDTQYF TRBD1 TRBV29-1 . 15 TRBJ2-3
TGCGCCAGCGGTTCCCTGGGGGGGCGGATTGTGAATGAGCAGTTCTTC CASGSLGGRIVNEQFF . TRBV5-1 . 16 TRBJ2-1
TGCGCCAGCAGCCAAGGGGCAGGGGTACCGGGGGCCAACGTCCTGACTTTC CASSQGAGVPGANVLTF . TRBV4-1 . 17 TRBJ2-6
TGTGCCACCAGCAGAGGGATTGGCGGGAGTAGCACAGATACGCAGTATTTT CATSRGIGGSSTDTQYF TRBD2 TRBV15 . 17 TRBJ2-3
TGTGCCAGCAACGGACAGGGGATACCTCCCAACACTGAAGCTTTCTTT CASNGQGIPPNTEAFF TRBD1 TRBV2 once 16 TRBJ1-1
TGTGCCAGCAGTAGGCAGGGGGGAGGTAAAGCTTTCTTT CASSRQGGGKAFF TRBD1 TRBV2 few 13 TRBJ1-1
TGTGCCATCACATCGGACACTTCCGCGGTAGCTTTCTTT CAITSDTSAVAFF . TRBV19 . 13 TRBJ1-1
TGTGCCAGCAGACGGGACAGGGTTTCTGGAAACACCATATATTTT CASRRDRVSGNTIYF TRBD1 TRBV7-8 . 15 TRBJ1-3
TGTGCCAGCAGGGGGAGTCCAAGACTAGCGGGGATATACAATGAGCAGTTCTTC CASRGSPRLAGIYNEQFF TRBD2 TRBV2 . 18 TRBJ2-1
TGTGCCGCCCGCGGGACGACCCCCTACGAGCAGTACTTC CAARGTTPYEQYF . TRBV6-5 few 13 TRBJ2-7
TGTGCCAGCAGCTTCAGCGGGGACTCCTACGAGCAGTACTTC CASSFSGDSYEQYF TRBD2 TRBV7-2 . 14 TRBJ2-7
TGTGCCAGCTCAACAACAGGGGGGAGCCCACTGTTCGAAAAACTGTTTTTT CASSTTGGSPLFEKLFF TRBD1 TRBV18 . 17 TRBJ1-4
TGTGCCAGCAGCCAAGCCGCGGGGGGAGGTCAGCCCCAGCATTTT CASSQAAGGGQPQHF . TRBV4-2 few 15 TRBJ1-5
TGTGCCAGCTCACCACGGACAGGGCCAACTAATGAAAAACTGTTTTTT CASSPRTGPTNEKLFF TRBD1 TRBV18 . 16 TRBJ1-4
TGTGCCAGCAGCTTCGGAAGGGGAGATACGCAGTATTTT CASSFGRGDTQYF . TRBV5-6 . 13 TRBJ2-3
TGTGCCAGCAGGACAGGGTCGGGAAACACCATATATTTT CASRTGSGNTIYF TRBD1 TRBV6-5 . 13 TRBJ1-3
TGTGCCAGCAGCTTAAGGGGCAGGAGGGGCAAGTCGAGCACCGGGGAGCTGTTTTTT CASSLRGRRGKSSTGELFF . TRBV7-8 . 19 TRBJ2-2
TGCGCCAGCAGCCAAGGGCGCCTAGCGGGAGGCGAGCAGTACTTC CASSQGRLAGGEQYF TRBD2 TRBV4-1 . 15 TRBJ2-7
TGTGCCAGCAGTTTAAGACTAGCGGGGGTTCCGGGGGAGACCCAGTACTTC CASSLRLAGVPGETQYF TRBD2 TRBV27 . 17 TRBJ2-5
TGTGCCATCAATCGGGAGGGCCCTGATGAGCAGTTCTTC CAINREGPDEQFF TRBD2 TRBV10-3 . 13 TRBJ2-1
TGCAGCGCTACGGGACAAGGAGGAAACACCATATATTTT CSATGQGGNTIYF . TRBV29-1 . 13 TRBJ1-3
TGCAGCGTTGAGGAGGTCCAAGAGACCCAGTACTTC CSVEEVQETQYF . TRBV29-1 . 12 TRBJ2-5
TGTGCCAGCAGCCCGCTTAGGGGGCGGTTTTACGAGCAGTACTTC CASSPLRGRFYEQYF TRBD1 TRBV6-2/TRBV6-3 once 15 TRBJ2-7
TGTGCCAGCAGTCGACAGGGGGCAGGGGGTGAGCAGTTCTTC CASSRQGAGGEQFF TRBD1 TRBV27 . 14 TRBJ2-1
TGTGCCAGTAGTAGGCGTGGGGGGGCGAACTATGGCTACACCTTC CASSRRGGANYGYTF . TRBV19 . 15 TRBJ1-2
TGTGCCAGCAGACTAGGGGGGGATGGGCGGAATGAGCAGTTCTTC CASRLGGDGRNEQFF . TRBV7-2 once 15 TRBJ2-1
TGTGCCAGCAGCTGGGTGGATGGGGCCGCCTCTGGAAACACCATATATTTT CASSWVDGAASGNTIYF . TRBV5-5 . 17 TRBJ1-3
TGTGCCGGAGGGGACAGATATGGCTACACCTTC CAGGDRYGYTF TRBD1 TRBV2 . 11 TRBJ1-2
TGTGCCAGCAGCTTAGGTGTAGCCGGCAATCAGCCCCAGCATTTT CASSLGVAGNQPQHF . TRBV11-2 once 15 TRBJ1-5
TGCGCCAGCACCTTGGGACTAGCGGGGGGAGCTCTGGGCTACAATGAGCAGTTCTTC CASTLGLAGGALGYNEQFF TRBD2 TRBV23-1 . 19 TRBJ2-1
TGCGCCAGCAGCCAGACAATGGACTATGGCTACACCTTC CASSQTMDYGYTF . TRBV5-1 . 13 TRBJ1-2
TGTGCCAGCAGCCCTAGGGGGTATGGTAGCGGGAGGTCCACAGATACGCAGTATTTT CASSPRGYGSGRSTDTQYF TRBD2 TRBV9 . 19 TRBJ2-3
TGTGCCAGCATGAGCGAGCAGTACTTC CASMSEQYF . TRBV12-3/TRBV12-4 . 9 TRBJ2-7
TGTGCCAGCAGCTTAGTCCCTAGCGGGGGCCCCAATGAGCAGTTCTTC CASSLVPSGGPNEQFF TRBD2 TRBV11-1 . 16 TRBJ2-1